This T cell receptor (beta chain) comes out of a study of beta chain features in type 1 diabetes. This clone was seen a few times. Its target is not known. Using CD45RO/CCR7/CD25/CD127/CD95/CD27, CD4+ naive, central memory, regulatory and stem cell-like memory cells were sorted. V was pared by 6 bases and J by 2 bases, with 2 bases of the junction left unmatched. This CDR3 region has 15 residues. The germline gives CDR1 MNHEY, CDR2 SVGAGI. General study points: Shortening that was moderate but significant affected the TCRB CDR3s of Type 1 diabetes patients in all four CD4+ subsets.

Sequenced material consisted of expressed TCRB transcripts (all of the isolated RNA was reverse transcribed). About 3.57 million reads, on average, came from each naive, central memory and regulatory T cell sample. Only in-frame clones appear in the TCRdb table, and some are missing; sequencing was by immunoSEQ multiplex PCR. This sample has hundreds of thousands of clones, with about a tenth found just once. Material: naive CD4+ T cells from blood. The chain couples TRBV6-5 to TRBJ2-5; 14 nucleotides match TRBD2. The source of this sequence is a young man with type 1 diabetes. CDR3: CASRRTSGGQETQYF. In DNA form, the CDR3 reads TGTGCCAGCAGGAGGACTAGCGGGGGGCAAGAGACCCAGTACTTC.